The 15 T cell receptor beta chains below all came from one sample that was sequenced in a study of cytomegalovirus exposure and HLA in healthy donors. In the PCR, 60 Vbeta and 13 Jbeta primers were used. The method was immunoSEQ multiplex PCR; TCRdb's version includes in-frame clones alone and lacks a portion of them. This sample carries about 260,000 clones, approximately 84% of them seen once, and the ten largest clones take 1.5% to 2%. What was sequenced was PBMCs. These receptors all stem from a woman in her thirties or forties in good health and CMV-seropositive.

As to this clone: The junction departs from the called germline gene at one end, perhaps through a read error. This sequence joins TRBV7-7 and TRBJ2-1, with TRBD2 identical over 9 bases. The germline V gene has CDR1 SSHAT and CDR2 FNYEAQ (reference sequence). This CDR3 contains 17 residues. DNA of the CDR3: TGTGCTAGCAGCTTAGCGACTAGCGGTGCCTCCTACAATGAGCAGTTCTTC. Protein: CASSLATSGASYNEQFF.

The V and J genes are TRBV19 and TRBJ1-4, with D unresolved. V shed 4 bases and J shed 10 bases, with 16 bases lying between them. This CDR3 is 14 amino acids long. From germline, CDR1 is LNHDA and CDR2 SQIVND (reference sequence). The CDR3 protein is CASSTREYNPKLFF. The CDR3 DNA sequence: TGTGCCAGTAGTACCCGGGAGTACAATCCAAAACTGTTTTTT.

There are a few counts of this clone. The chain uses TRBV13 and TRBJ1-2; D call uncertain. This CDR3 has 13 residues. The V gene lost 0 bases and the J gene lost 6 bases, with 8 bases spanning the gap. CDR1 and CDR2 (germline): PRHDT, FYEKMQ (reference sequence). In DNA, the CDR3 is TGTGCCAGCAGCTTAGGGTCAGAGGATGGCTACACCTTC. Its translation: CASSLGSEDGYTF.

V is TRBV6-1 and J is TRBJ1-1; D is ambiguous. Germline V gene lookup returns CDR1 MNHNS and CDR2 SASEGT. Trimming took off 6 bases at V and 5 bases at J, with 13 bases between the two ends. CDR3 length: 13 amino acids. Written as DNA, the CDR3 is TGTGCCAGCAGCCCCTCGGGATGGACTGAAGCTTTCTTT. This translates into CASSPSGWTEAFF.

This clone has a handful of counts. This chain links TRBV19 with TRBJ1-1, with D maybe TRBD1 (6 bases). Per germline, CDR1 LNHDA and CDR2 SQIVND (reference sequence). This CDR3 spans 16 amino acids. The V end lost 5 bases, the J end lost 4 bases, and 20 bases lay between the germline ends. CDR3 bases: TGTGCCAGTAGTCGAACCACCTCGGGACATTTCACTGAAGCTTTCTTT. It encodes CASSRTTSGHFTEAFF.

The rearrangement uses TRBV7-9 and TRBJ1-4, with D maybe TRBD1 (5 bases). V lost 1 base, J lost 8 bases, and 11 bases lay in between. The V gene's germline CDR1 is SEHNR and CDR2 FQNEAQ (reference sequence). This CDR3 region has 14 residues. The CDR3 loop is CASSLDRLGEKLFF. CDR3 DNA sequence: TGTGCCAGCAGCTTAGACAGGCTCGGGGAAAAACTGTTTTTT.

V is TRBV30 and J is TRBJ2-2; possibly TRBD2 for D (5 bases). V was pared by 4 bases and J by 0 bases, with 15 bases between. The CDR3 has 16 residues. Germline values: CDR1 GTSNPN, CDR2 SVGIG (reference sequence). This CDR3 reads CAWNSRRPSNTGELFF. The CDR3 region has the DNA TGTGCCTGGAACTCCCGGAGGCCGTCGAACACCGGGGAGCTGTTTTTT.

This clone was seen more than once but under ten times. The V call is TRBV5-1, the J call TRBJ2-7; 7 positions match TRBD1. CDR1 SGHRS and CDR2 YFSETQ come from the germline V gene. With 0 bases clipped from V and 2 bases from J, the junction kept 5 bases outside the gene matches. The CDR3 is 15 residues long. The CDR3 region is CASSLALTGPYEQYF. Here the CDR3 DNA reads TGCGCCAGCAGCTTGGCCCTGACAGGGCCCTACGAGCAGTACTTC.

The V gene is TRBV6-6, the J gene TRBJ2-1, with 8 nucleotides matching TRBD2. The germline V gene encodes CDR1 MNHNY and CDR2 SVGAGI (reference sequence). Germline trimming cut 6 bases from V and 0 bases from J; bases unmatched to any gene: 4. The CDR3 loop spans 15 amino acids. The CDR3 protein is CASRIAGSSYNEQFF. The CDR3 nucleotides read TGTGCCAGCAGGATAGCGGGGAGCTCCTACAATGAGCAGTTCTTC.

This clone was counted only a few times. This chain links TRBV7-9 with TRBJ1-2; D remains unclear. Per the germline V gene, CDR1 is SEHNR and CDR2 is FQNEAQ (reference sequence). The CDR3 contains 14 residues. The germline V and J ends were trimmed by 5 bases and 6 bases, with 16 bases remaining between them. CDR3 bases: TGTGCCAGCAGCAGACTCCGTGATGTTGATGGCTACACCTTC. It encodes CASSRLRDVDGYTF.

The rearrangement uses TRBV5-1 and TRBJ2-7, with 10 bases that match TRBD1. Trimming cost V 5 bases and J 7 bases; bases outside gene matches: 6. The CDR3 sequence is 13 residues long. The germline V gene encodes CDR1 SGHRS and CDR2 YFSETQ. In nucleotides, the CDR3 is TGCGCCAGCAGTCGACAGGGGGCGGGTGAGCAGTACTTC. It translates to CASSRQGAGEQYF.

The chain couples TRBV7-3 to TRBJ2-3; TRBD2 is a possible D gene (6 bases). The germline gives CDR1 SGHTA, CDR2 FQGTGA. CDR3 length: 15 residues. V shed 2 bases and J shed 3 bases, with 12 bases lying between them. The CDR3: CASSLGREQTDTQYF. The CDR3 nucleotides are TGTGCCAGCAGCTTAGGCCGGGAGCAAACAGATACGCAGTATTTT.

This clone was seen more than once but under ten times. The gene calls are TRBV6-1 and TRBJ2-5; 11 bases line up with TRBD2. The CDR3 totals 13 residues. The germline gives CDR1 MNHNS, CDR2 SASEGT. Germline trimming cut 5 bases from V and 7 bases from J; bases unmatched to any gene: 3. CDR3 sequence reads: CASSLSGRGTQYF. The CDR3 nucleotides are TGTGCCAGCAGTCTTAGCGGGAGGGGGACCCAGTACTTC.

The V and J genes are TRBV13 and TRBJ1-6; 7 nucleotides align to TRBD1. The length of the CDR3 is 16 residues. Germline CDR1 reads PRHDT; CDR2 reads FYEKMQ (reference sequence). Trimming took 1 base from V and 6 from J; bases not matched to a gene: 6. CDR3 coding DNA: TGTGCCAGCAGCTTAGAAGGACAGGCGGGTAATTCACCCCTCCACTTT. Its protein product is CASSLEGQAGNSPLHF.

On this clone: The junction and the germline gene differ at one end; a read error may be behind it. The chain recombines TRBV27 with TRBJ1-6; D call uncertain. Germline V lookup: CDR1 MNHEY, CDR2 SMNVEV (reference sequence). CDR3 length: 14 amino acids. The CDR3: CVSSLLSYNSPLHF. In DNA form, the CDR3 reads TGTGTCAGCAGTTTACTCTCCTATAATTCACCCCTCCACTTT.